These 25 T cell receptor beta chains were sequenced from one sample in a study of T-cell memory formation after mild COVID-19. A single record per CDR3 protein comes from TCRdb applying MiXCR to the 5' RACE reads. The sample holds fewer than 450,000 distinct CDR3 sequences; approximately 21% are singletons and the top ten take around 13%. Sequenced sample: PBMCs or a T cell subset sorted from them (not recorded which). The origin of the receptors is an adult woman who had mild COVID-19 (a few samples of this study predate the infection). Cell type and time point are not known.

This clonotype has more than one count but fewer than ten. The chain has TRBV4-1 and TRBJ2-7; TRBD1 matches 7 bases. Unmatched junction bases numbered 17, after V lost 4 bases and J lost 2 bases. CDR3 size: 18 residues. Germline CDR1 reads MGHRA; CDR2 reads YSYEKL. CDR3 region: CASSPLLGRDRVPYEQYF. The CDR3 DNA follows: TGCGCCAGCAGCCCGCTCTTGGGCAGAGACAGGGTCCCCTACGAGCAGTACTTC.

The rearrangement uses TRBV7-3 and TRBJ2-1; D uncertain. The germline V gene encodes CDR1 SGHTA and CDR2 FQGTGA. There are 14 residues in the CDR3. The ends were cut back, 5 bases at V and 2 bases at J, with 10 bases in the middle. The CDR3, as DNA: TGTGCCAGCAGCCCAGGTGTTACCTACAATGAGCAGTTCTTC. Protein: CASSPGVTYNEQFF.

The chain couples TRBV4-3 to TRBJ1-2, with a tentative D call TRBD1 (5 bases). The V gene's germline CDR1 is LGHNA and CDR2 YSLEER. V was shortened by 4 bases and J by 4 bases, with 13 bases between the two germline ends. This CDR3 is 14 amino acids long. This CDR3 is CASSLTGQSYGYTF. CDR3 coding DNA: TGCGCCAGCAGCCTTACGGGGCAGTCCTATGGCTACACCTTC.

This clonotype has a handful of counts. The rearrangement links TRBV12-3 or TRBV12-4 to TRBJ2-7; 7 bases match TRBD2. J was trimmed by 1 base and V by 4 bases; bases with no gene match: 7. This CDR3 region has 15 residues. For the CDR3, the DNA is TGTGCCAGCAGTTCGAGCCATAGCGGGTCCTACGAGCAGTACTTC. This translates into CASSSSHSGSYEQYF.

This rearrangement joins TRBV20-1 to TRBJ2-2; no definite D call. The CDR3 consists of 13 residues. The V and J ends lost 6 bases and 4 bases respectively, with 12 bases between them. The germline gives CDR1 DFQATT, CDR2 SNEGSKA (reference sequence). CDR3 amino acids: CSAAATSTGELFF. CDR3 nucleotides: TGCAGTGCGGCGGCGACGAGCACCGGGGAGCTGTTTTTT.

The rearrangement joins TRBV18 to TRBJ1-1; D not certain. The V gene's germline CDR1 is KGHSH and CDR2 LQKENI. V lost 5 bases and J lost 0, with 7 bases in between. The CDR3 has 13 residues. CDR3 nucleotide sequence: TGTGCCAGCTCATCAGCATTGAACACTGAAGCTTTCTTT. It encodes CASSSALNTEAFF.

The chain couples TRBV6-2 or TRBV6-3 to TRBJ2-3; 14 bases are a match to TRBD2. The CDR3 is made up of 15 amino acids. CDR1 and CDR2 from the germline V gene are MNHEY and SVGEGT. Trimming at V came to 6 bases and at J to 7 bases, leaving 6 bases not matched to a gene. CDR3 DNA sequence: TGTGCCAGCAGCCTGGGACTAGCGGGAGCAAATACGCAGTATTTT. Translated, it gives CASSLGLAGANTQYF.

The chain joins TRBV27 to TRBJ1-2; maybe TRBD1 (6 bases). The CDR3 runs to 13 residues. The ends were cut back, 6 bases at V and 5 bases at J, with 13 bases in the middle. The germline gives CDR1 MNHEY, CDR2 SMNVEV (reference sequence). The CDR3 loop is CASSRTDNYGYTF. The DNA for the CDR3 is TGTGCCAGCAGCCGGACAGATAATTATGGCTACACCTTC.

Only a few counts were recorded for this clonotype. V and J are TRBV27 and TRBJ2-1, with D perhaps assigned TRBD1 or TRBD2 (5 bases each). Germline V gives CDR1 MNHEY, CDR2 SMNVEV (reference sequence). The CDR3 contains 14 residues. V shed 6 bases and J shed 3 bases, with 12 bases lying between them. CDR3 coding DNA: TGTGCCAGCAGCCCCGGGACGTTCTACAATGAGCAGTTCTTC. It is translated as CASSPGTFYNEQFF.

The chain has TRBV2 and TRBJ1-6; 7 bases align to TRBD1. Per germline, CDR1 SNHLY and CDR2 FYNNEI. The ends lost 6 bases at V and 5 bases at J; junction bases unmatched: 10. This CDR3 is built from 16 residues. The CDR3 spells CASRQDRATDNSPLHF. The CDR3 nucleotides read TGTGCCAGCAGGCAAGACAGGGCCACTGATAATTCACCCCTCCACTTT.

This clonotype occurred a few times. The chain couples TRBV9 to TRBJ2-7; D not resolved. Looked up from germline, CDR1 is SGDLS and CDR2 is YYNGEE. V was shortened by 0 bases and J by 0 bases, with 10 bases between the two germline ends. This CDR3 region has 15 residues. This CDR3 reads CASSVGENLSYEQYF. CDR3 DNA: TGTGCCAGCAGCGTAGGAGAAAACCTCTCCTACGAGCAGTACTTC.

The chain couples TRBV30 to TRBJ2-2; the D gene is possibly TRBD2 (5 bases). From germline, CDR1 is GTSNPN and CDR2 SVGIG (reference sequence). Trimming removed 5 bases from V and 1 base from J, with 11 bases in between. The CDR3 is 14 amino acids. The chain's CDR3 is CAWSSRVNTGELFF. CDR3 DNA sequence: TGTGCCTGGTCCTCGCGGGTGAACACCGGGGAGCTGTTTTTT.

This clonotype was counted a few times. The rearrangement links TRBV7-9 to TRBJ2-7, with D perhaps matching TRBD1 (5 bases). Deletions cut 5 bases from V and 3 bases from J, with 11 bases between. The CDR3 has 13 amino acids. The germline V gene has CDR1 SEHNR and CDR2 FQNEAQ (reference sequence). The CDR3 nucleotides are TGTGCCAGCAGCACCCGACAGAACTACGAGCAGTACTTC. It is translated as CASSTRQNYEQYF.

This clonotype has ten or more counts. This rearrangement joins TRBV11-2 to TRBJ2-1; D is undetermined. With 3 bases removed from V and 7 bases from J, the gap between germline ends came to 31 bases. Germline V lookup: CDR1 SGHAT, CDR2 FQNNGV. The CDR3 extends over 20 amino acids. The CDR3 DNA reads TGTGCCAGCAGCTTCGAGTCATTCTCTTTATTGTCTTCGGTTCGTAATGAGCAGTTCTTC. Translation: CASSFESFSLLSSVRNEQFF.

This clonotype turned up a few times. The chain links TRBV3-1 to TRBJ2-3, with 8 bases lining up with TRBD2. The V gene end was trimmed by 5 bases and the J gene end by 5 bases; junction bases not matched to a gene: 12. The CDR3 covers 16 residues. Germline CDR1 and CDR2: LGHDT and YNNKEL (reference sequence). The CDR3 sequence: CASSSGRRGVGDTQYF. Here the CDR3 DNA reads TGTGCCAGCAGCTCCGGCCGGCGGGGGGTTGGAGATACGCAGTATTTT.

The chain has TRBV24-1 and TRBJ2-1; 8 bases are shared with TRBD1. The CDR3 has 16 amino acids. Trimming cost V 1 base and J 1 base; bases outside gene matches: 2. Germline CDR1 KGHDR, CDR2 SFDVKD. The CDR3 region has the DNA TGTGCCACCAGTGATTTCCAGGGGGCTTCCTACAATGAGCAGTTCTTC. Amino acid sequence: CATSDFQGASYNEQFF.

This chain uses TRBV18 with TRBJ2-1, with 8 positions matching TRBD2. From germline, CDR1 is KGHSH and CDR2 LQKENI. CDR3 size: 15 residues. After removal of 7 bases from V and 9 bases from J, the junction contained 14 bases not matched to a gene. The CDR3 DNA is TGTGCCAGCTGCACCGTAGGAGCGGGAGAGAGTGAGCAGTTCTTC. It encodes CASCTVGAGESEQFF.

This clonotype was observed a handful of times. The chain combines TRBV9 with TRBJ1-4; the D gene is possibly TRBD1 (6 bases). This CDR3 comprises 15 residues. The V gene's germline CDR1 is SGDLS and CDR2 YYNGEE. V was cut by 4 bases and J by 7 bases, with 17 bases left in between. CDR3 nucleotides: TGTGCCAGCAGCAATAGTGACAGGATGCTTGAAAAACTGTTTTTT. This translates into CASSNSDRMLEKLFF.

This clonotype showed up just a few times. This chain connects TRBV20-1 to TRBJ1-1, with a weak D call TRBD1 (6 bases). The V end lost 4 bases, the J end lost 1 base, and 19 bases lay between the germline ends. Germline CDR1 is DFQATT and CDR2 is SNEGSKA (reference sequence). The CDR3 loop spans 16 amino acids. CDR3 residues: CSAIPTGLLWNTEAFF. As DNA, the CDR3 is TGCAGTGCTATCCCTACAGGGTTACTTTGGAACACTGAAGCTTTCTTT.

V and J are TRBV30 and TRBJ1-1, with D tentatively TRBD1 (5 bases). This CDR3 comprises 11 residues. V was cut by 6 bases and J by 11 bases, with 16 bases left in between. CDR1 is GTSNPN and CDR2 is SVGIG in the germline V gene (reference sequence). The CDR3: CACPKGLWAFF. Written as DNA, the CDR3 is TGTGCCTGCCCGAAGGGGCTATGGGCTTTCTTT.

This clonotype was picked up a small number of times. The genes are TRBV6-5 and TRBJ2-1; possibly TRBD1 for D (7 bases). V dropped 0 bases and J dropped 9 bases, with 24 bases sitting between them. Germline values: CDR1 MNHEY, CDR2 SVGAGI. The CDR3 has 18 residues. The CDR3 spells CASSYSGQVAGKYGEQFF. For the CDR3, the DNA is TGTGCCAGCAGTTACTCCGGACAGGTCGCGGGAAAGTACGGTGAGCAGTTCTTC.

J is TRBJ2-1 and V is TRBV5-1; possibly TRBD2 for D (5 bases). V gave up 9 bases and J gave up 0 bases, with 16 bases separating them. The germline gives CDR1 SGHRS, CDR2 YFSETQ. This CDR3 contains 15 residues. The CDR3 bases are TGCGCCACCTCAGCTCAAGGGAGCTCCTACAATGAGCAGTTCTTC. Its protein is CATSAQGSSYNEQFF. Full variable domain (outside the CDR3, taken from reference TRBV5-1 and TRBJ2-1): KAGVTQTPRYLIKTRGQQVTLSCSPISGHRSVSWYQQTPGQGLQFLFEYFSETQRNKGNFPGRFSGRQFSNSRSEMNVSTLELGDSALYLCATSAQGSSYNEQFFGPGTRLTVL.

The chain recombines TRBV9 with TRBJ2-7, with D uncertain. Germline assignment: CDR1 SGDLS and CDR2 YYNGEE. V was cut by 3 bases and J by 0 bases, with 7 bases left in between. The CDR3 has 13 amino acids. CDR3 amino acids: CASSAGPSYEQYF. Written as DNA, the CDR3 is TGTGCCAGCAGCGCGGGTCCCTCCTACGAGCAGTACTTC.

The rearrangement joins TRBV11-2 to TRBJ2-2; D not resolved. CDR1 is SGHAT and CDR2 is FQNNGV in the germline V gene. Trimming shortened V by 7 bases and J by 0 bases, and 6 bases separated the two germline ends. The CDR3 has 13 residues. The CDR3 sequence: CASTSTNTGELFF. The CDR3, as DNA: TGTGCCAGCACCTCCACGAACACCGGGGAGCTGTTTTTT.

The chain recombines TRBV6-2 or TRBV6-3 with TRBJ2-1, with 7 bases lining up with TRBD1. V lost 6 bases and J lost 4; bases outside the gene matches: 9. Germline CDR1 reads MNHEY; CDR2 reads SVGEGT. This CDR3 has 15 amino acids. The DNA for the CDR3 is TGTGCCAGCAGCCACAGGGGAGCTGGATACAATGAGCAGTTCTTC. This sequence encodes CASSHRGAGYNEQFF.